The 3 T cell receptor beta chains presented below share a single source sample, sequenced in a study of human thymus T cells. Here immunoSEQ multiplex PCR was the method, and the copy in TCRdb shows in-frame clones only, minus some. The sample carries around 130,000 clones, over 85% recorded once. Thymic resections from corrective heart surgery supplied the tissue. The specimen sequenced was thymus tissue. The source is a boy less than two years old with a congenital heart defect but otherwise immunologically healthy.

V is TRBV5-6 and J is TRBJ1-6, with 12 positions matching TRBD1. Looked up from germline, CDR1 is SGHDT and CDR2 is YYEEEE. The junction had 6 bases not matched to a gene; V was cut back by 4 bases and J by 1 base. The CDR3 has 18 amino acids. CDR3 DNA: TGTGCCAGCAGCGTGGGGGACAGGGGGCTTTCCTATAATTCACCCCTCCACTTT. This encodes CASSVGDRGLSYNSPLHF.

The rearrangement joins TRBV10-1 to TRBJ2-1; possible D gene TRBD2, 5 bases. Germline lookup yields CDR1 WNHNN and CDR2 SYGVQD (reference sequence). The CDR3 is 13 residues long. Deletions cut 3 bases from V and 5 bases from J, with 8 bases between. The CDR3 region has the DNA TGCGCCAGCAGTGAAGCCGGGAACAATGAGCAGTTCTTC. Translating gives CASSEAGNNEQFF.

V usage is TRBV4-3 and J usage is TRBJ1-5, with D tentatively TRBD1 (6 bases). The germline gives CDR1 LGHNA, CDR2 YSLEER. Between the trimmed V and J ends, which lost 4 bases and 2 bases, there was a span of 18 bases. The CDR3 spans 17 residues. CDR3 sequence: CASSRTRRTVGNQPQHF. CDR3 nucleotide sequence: TGCGCCAGCAGCCGCACCCGGAGGACAGTGGGCAATCAGCCCCAGCATTTT.